This entry lists 29 T cell receptor beta chains sequenced from one sample in a study of T cell responses to AZD1222 COVID-19 vaccine. Data came from immunoSEQ multiplex PCR; TCRdb stores just in-frame clones and leaves some out. The table includes 100,000 to 150,000 clones, approximately 84% detected once. The material sequenced was peripheral blood, taken on day 0 of AZD1222 vaccination. The receptors here all came from an adult in good health.

On this clone: Other DNA sequences from this sample encode an identical CDR3 as well. The chain carries TRBV12-3 or TRBV12-4 and TRBJ1-2; D is possibly TRBD1 (5 bases). The CDR3 is 13 amino acids. V lost 3 bases, J lost 4 bases, and 9 bases lay in between. The CDR3 is CASSFGTAYGYTF. The CDR3 DNA follows: TGTGCCAGCAGTTTCGGGACGGCCTATGGCTACACCTTC.

The chain is built from TRBV6-5 and TRBJ2-7, with D unclear. Germline CDR1 and CDR2: MNHEY and SVGAGI. V lost 8 bases and J 2 bases, leaving 16 bases between the germline ends. This CDR3 contains 14 residues. The CDR3 loop is CASSPNAVAYEQYF. DNA for the CDR3: TGTGCCAGCTCCCCAAACGCGGTGGCCTACGAGCAGTACTTC.

This chain links TRBV4-3 with TRBJ1-2; D gene uncertain. This CDR3 has 14 residues. The germline V and J ends were trimmed by 0 bases and 1 base, with 6 bases remaining between them. Per the germline V gene, CDR1 is LGHNA and CDR2 is YSLEER. CDR3: CASSQEFSNYGYTF. CDR3 in DNA: TGCGCCAGCAGCCAAGAGTTCAGTAACTATGGCTACACCTTC.

This clone was seen once. The chain recombines TRBV5-1 with TRBJ2-1; 8 bases fit TRBD2. V shed 2 bases, J shed 6 bases, and the junction held 4 bases outside the gene matches. This CDR3 contains 14 residues. Germline V gene sequence: CDR1 SGHRS, CDR2 YFSETQ. CDR3 nucleotide sequence: TGCGCCAGCAGCTTTGCGGGGGGCACCAATGAGCAGTTCTTC. Translating it yields CASSFAGGTNEQFF.

This clone was seen more than once but under ten times. The chain couples TRBV9 to TRBJ2-7; 7 bases map to TRBD1. V shed 1 base, J shed 3 bases, and the junction held 4 bases outside the gene matches. Germline CDR1 SGDLS, CDR2 YYNGEE. The CDR3 length is 14 residues. DNA for the CDR3: TGTGCCAGCAGCGTACTGGGACAGAGCTACGAGCAGTACTTC. Residues: CASSVLGQSYEQYF.

This clone was counted only a few times. The CDR3 is CASSKAHTPGGPTGNTIYF. The CDR3 bases are TGTGCCAGCAGCAAAGCCCATACCCCGGGGGGGCCCACTGGAAACACCATATATTTT. The V call is TRBV21-1, the J call TRBJ1-3. TRBV21-1 represents a pseudogene. The CDR3 extends over 19 amino acids.

The J gene is TRBJ2-5, the V gene TRBV7-3; 7 nucleotides align to TRBD2. Germline CDR1 SGHTA, CDR2 FQGTGA. The ends lost 5 bases at V and 3 bases at J; junction bases unmatched: 9. The CDR3 runs to 15 residues. CDR3 region: CASSHGGRGEETQYF. Here the CDR3 DNA reads TGTGCCAGCAGCCACGGAGGCCGGGGGGAAGAGACCCAGTACTTC.

V and J are TRBV5-6 and TRBJ1-2; D is perhaps TRBD1 (6 bases). The V end lost 0 bases, the J end lost 3 bases, and 18 bases lay between the germline ends. The CDR3 extends over 17 amino acids. CDR1 and CDR2 (germline): SGHDT, YYEEEE. CDR3 bases: TGTGCCAGCAGCTTGGGTGAGACAGGCGAACCCCACTATGGCTACACCTTC. Protein sequence: CASSLGETGEPHYGYTF. Full variable domain (missing parts from reference TRBV5-6 and TRBJ1-2): DAGVTQSPTHLIKTRGQQVTLRCSPKSGHDTVSWYQQALGQGPQFIFQYYEEEERQRGNFPDRFSGHQFPNYSSELNVNALLLGDSALYLCASSLGETGEPHYGYTFGSGTRLTVV.

This clone was found once. The gene calls are TRBV3-1 (or the pseudogene TRBV3-2) and TRBJ2-7; TRBD1 matches 7 bases. V lost 4 bases to trimming and J lost 10 bases; unmatched junction nucleotides: 7. Germline CDR1 reads LGHDT; CDR2 reads YNNKEL (reference sequence). This CDR3 has 12 amino acids. The CDR3 is CASSPQDRRQYF. The CDR3, as DNA: TGTGCCAGCAGCCCACAGGACAGGAGACAGTACTTC.

This clone was seen once. The chain is built from TRBV7-8 and TRBJ2-7; 9 bases fit TRBD1. The CDR3 is 15 amino acids. V trimming: 0 bases; J trimming: 2 bases; junction bases outside the gene matches: 2. Per the germline V gene, CDR1 is SGHVS and CDR2 is FQNEAQ. The CDR3: CASSLARQGAYEQYF. The CDR3 coding sequence is TGTGCCAGCAGCTTAGCGCGACAGGGGGCCTACGAGCAGTACTTC.

The rearrangement uses TRBV9 and TRBJ2-7, with 8 positions matching TRBD2. CDR1 is SGDLS, CDR2 YYNGEE, per germline. There are 15 residues in the CDR3. The V gene end was trimmed by 0 bases and the J gene end by 2 bases; junction bases not matched to a gene: 4. CDR3 bases: TGTGCCAGCAGCGTAGACGGCGGGGGGACCTACGAGCAGTACTTC. It codes for CASSVDGGGTYEQYF.

This clone was seen a single time. The chain uses TRBV6-2 or TRBV6-3 and TRBJ1-4, with a possible D match to TRBD1 (6 bases). This CDR3 has 15 residues. CDR1 is MNHEY and CDR2 is SVGEGT in the germline V gene. Deletions cut 4 bases from V and 0 bases from J, with 9 bases between. CDR3 sequence (DNA): TGTGCCAGCAGTTCAGGGGTGGCAACTAATGAAAAACTGTTTTTT. Translation: CASSSGVATNEKLFF.

This clone was picked up a small number of times. V usage is TRBV30 and J usage is TRBJ1-2, with 11 bases aligning to TRBD1. Germline CDR1 is GTSNPN and CDR2 is SVGIG (reference sequence). V dropped 5 bases and J dropped 5; count of bases not matched to a gene: 4. This CDR3 is 13 amino acids long. Here the CDR3 reads CAWAGQGDYGYTF. The CDR3 coding sequence is TGTGCCTGGGCGGGACAGGGGGATTATGGCTACACCTTC. Supplemented by reference TRBV30 and TRBJ1-2, the full variable domain reads SQTIHQWPATLVQPVGSPLSLECTVEGTSNPNLYWYRQAAGRGLQLLFYSVGIGQISSEVPQNLSASRPQDRQFILSSKKLLLSDSGFYLCAWAGQGDYGYTFGSGTRLTVV.

This chain joins TRBV2 and TRBJ1-1; a possible D gene is TRBD1 (5 bases). Germline V CDR1 and CDR2: SNHLY, FYNNEI. This CDR3 comprises 13 residues. Trimming shortened V by 6 bases and J by 8 bases, and 16 bases separated the two germline ends. The CDR3 DNA is TGTGCCAGCAGGGGGGACGGGACGCAGGAAGCTTTCTTT. It codes for CASRGDGTQEAFF.

Written as DNA, the CDR3 is TGTGCCAGCAGCCCCCGGAGGGATTCACCCCTCCACTTT. This translates into CASSPRRDSPLHF. The gene calls are TRBV3-1 (or the pseudogene TRBV3-2) and TRBJ1-6; D call uncertain. CDR3 length: 13 amino acids. Between the trimmed V and J ends, which lost 4 bases and 8 bases, there was a span of 9 bases. Germline V gene data show CDR1 as LGHDT and CDR2 as YNNKEL (reference sequence).

This clone occurred once. V is TRBV15 and J is TRBJ2-1; 13 bases are a match to TRBD2. With 0 bases clipped from V and 7 bases from J, the junction kept 9 bases outside the gene matches. Germline V gene sequence: CDR1 LNHNV, CDR2 YYDKDF (reference sequence). The CDR3 totals 18 residues. The CDR3 spells CATSRDRGTSGVKNEQFF. CDR3 bases: TGTGCCACCAGCAGAGATCGGGGGACTAGCGGGGTAAAAAATGAGCAGTTCTTC.

The chain uses TRBV18 and TRBJ1-1, with D possibly being TRBD1 (6 bases). The V gene lost 3 bases and the J gene lost 4 bases, with 9 bases spanning the gap. The CDR3 has 13 amino acids. Per germline, CDR1 KGHSH and CDR2 LQKENI. The DNA of the CDR3 is TGTGCCAGCTCACCCAGGGGATTCACTGAAGCTTTCTTT. This translates into CASSPRGFTEAFF.

The rearrangement joins TRBV9 to TRBJ1-3; D ambiguous. This CDR3 spans 15 amino acids. The germline V and J ends were trimmed by 4 bases and 0 bases, with 11 bases remaining between them. Per the germline V gene, CDR1 is SGDLS and CDR2 is YYNGEE. CDR3 in amino acids: CASSTDWFSGNTIYF. Written as DNA, the CDR3 is TGTGCCAGCAGCACGGACTGGTTCTCTGGAAACACCATATATTTT.

The J gene is TRBJ1-5, the V gene TRBV6-5; D unresolved. V was clipped by 2 bases and J by 7 bases, with 9 bases between them. Germline V CDR1 and CDR2: MNHEY, SVGAGI. This CDR3 region has 13 residues. DNA for the CDR3: TGTGCCAGCAGTTACAGGGAGGAACAGCCCCAGCATTTT. Residues: CASSYREEQPQHF.

The chain has TRBV7-9 and TRBJ2-2, with no clear D. The V gene's germline CDR1 is SEHNR and CDR2 FQNEAQ (reference sequence). The V and J ends lost 5 bases and 6 bases respectively, with 4 bases between them. This CDR3 has 11 residues. The CDR3 DNA is TGTGCCAGCAGCCGGGCCGGGGAGCTGTTTTTT. Translating it yields CASSRAGELFF.

This chain uses TRBV30 with TRBJ2-3; D not resolved. The CDR3 has 13 amino acids. Trimming removed 5 bases at V and 4 bases at J, with 13 bases between. CDR1 and CDR2 from the germline V gene are GTSNPN and SVGIG (reference sequence). CDR3 nucleotides: TGTGCCTGGGAGGTTGGCACGGCAGATACGCAGTATTTT. This sequence encodes CAWEVGTADTQYF.

The J gene is TRBJ1-1, the V gene TRBV9; unclear D gene. Germline values: CDR1 SGDLS, CDR2 YYNGEE. CDR3 length: 14 amino acids. The germline V and J ends were trimmed by 5 bases and 4 bases, with 15 bases remaining between them. CDR3 sequence reads: CASSESGQSTEAFF. CDR3 DNA sequence: TGTGCCAGCAGTGAGAGCGGGCAGAGCACTGAAGCTTTCTTT. The whole variable domain, filled in from reference TRBV9 and TRBJ1-1, reads DSGVTQTPKHLITATGQRVTLRCSPRSGDLSVYWYQQSLDQGLQFLIQYYNGEERAKGNILERFSAQQFPDLHSELNLSSLELGDSALYFCASSESGQSTEAFFGQGTRLTVV.

The rearrangement joins TRBV11-2 to TRBJ1-5; a weak D match, TRBD1 (6 bases). V was trimmed by 0 bases and J by 7 bases, leaving 13 bases between them. The germline V gene has CDR1 SGHAT and CDR2 FQNNGV. The CDR3 has 15 residues. The DNA for the CDR3 is TGTGCCAGCAGCTTAGATCCGGGGGGCCGCCAGCCCCAGCATTTT. Translating gives CASSLDPGGRQPQHF.

This clone was found a few times. In the same sample, other DNA sequences code for this CDR3. V usage is TRBV19 and J usage is TRBJ1-2; 7 bases are a match to TRBD1. The germline V gene has CDR1 LNHDA and CDR2 SQIVND (reference sequence). With V trimmed by 3 bases and J by 2 bases, 6 bases remained unmatched. The CDR3 has 15 amino acids. CDR3 in DNA: TGTGCCAGTAGTATCCTACAGACAGGGAACTATGGCTACACCTTC. Encoded protein: CASSILQTGNYGYTF.

V and J are TRBV5-5 and TRBJ1-2; possibly TRBD1 for D (6 bases). V was trimmed by 4 bases and J by 9 bases, leaving 13 bases between them. This CDR3 is built from 12 residues. Germline V gene lookup returns CDR1 SGHKS and CDR2 YYEKEE (reference sequence). Here the CDR3 reads CASSPEGDSYTF. As DNA, the CDR3 is TGTGCCAGCAGCCCGGAGGGGGACAGCTACACCTTC.

The V call is TRBV6-5, the J call TRBJ1-2; TRBD1 agrees at 8 bases. The ends lost 5 bases at V and 2 bases at J; junction bases unmatched: 4. The CDR3 runs 14 residues. Germline V gene lookup returns CDR1 MNHEY and CDR2 SVGAGI. Written as DNA, the CDR3 is TGTGCCAGCAGTAACAGGGGGGGGAACTATGGCTACACCTTC. Its translation: CASSNRGGNYGYTF.

The chain recombines TRBV15 with TRBJ1-6; D gene uncertain. V was pared by 0 bases and J by 8 bases, with 14 bases between. From germline, CDR1 is LNHNV and CDR2 YYDKDF (reference sequence). The CDR3 is 16 amino acids. The CDR3 sequence is CATSRDLWSPDSPLHF. In nucleotides, the CDR3 is TGTGCCACCAGCAGAGATCTTTGGTCTCCTGATTCACCCCTCCACTTT. The full variable domain, its missing parts supplied by reference TRBV15 and TRBJ1-6, is DAMVIQNPRYQVTQFGKPVTLSCSQTLNHNVMYWYQQKSSQAPKLLFHYYDKDFNNEADTPDNFQSRRPNTSFCFLDIRSPGLGDTAMYLCATSRDLWSPDSPLHFGNGTRLTVT.

This clone was counted once. The rearrangement joins TRBV7-3 to TRBJ2-3, with TRBD1 as a possible D gene (5 bases). CDR1 is SGHTA, CDR2 FQGTGA, per germline. CDR3 length: 13 residues. V lost 8 bases, J lost 4 bases, and 13 bases lay in between. The CDR3 nucleotides are TGTGCCAGCGGGCAGCGCAGGGCAGATACGCAGTATTTT. Amino acids: CASGQRRADTQYF. Drawing the rest from reference TRBV7-3 and TRBJ2-3, the complete variable domain is GAGVSQTPSNKVTEKGKYVELRCDPISGHTALYWYRQSLGQGPEFLIYFQGTGAADDSGLPNDRFFAVRPEGSVSTLKIQRTERGDSAVYLCASGQRRADTQYFGPGTRLTVL.

The V gene is TRBV3-1 (or the pseudogene TRBV3-2), the J gene TRBJ1-1, with unresolved D. CDR1 is LGHDT, CDR2 YNNKEL, per germline (reference sequence). This CDR3 contains 14 residues. V gave up 1 base and J gave up 0 bases, with 6 bases separating them. CDR3 amino acids: CASSQGPMNTEAFF. The CDR3 coding sequence is TGTGCCAGCAGCCAAGGTCCCATGAACACTGAAGCTTTCTTT.